Included here is one T cell receptor (beta chain) sequence, with context. Its antigen is still unknown. Regarding treatment: approximately nine-day PBMC culture with coronavirus spike peptide pools or control peptides (ViraFEST assay). Germline CDR1 is LNHDA and CDR2 is SQIVND (reference sequence). V lost 3 bases and J 6 bases, leaving 7 bases between the germline ends. The CDR3 covers 12 residues. The data originate from a study of vaccination and CD4 T cells after COVID-19. Study background: Post-vaccine specimens were obtained a median roughly 74 days after dose two (range 14 to 241).

Sequence data for DNA of cultured CD4+ T cells were generated by the Oncomine TCR Beta short-read assay. TCRdb recomputed calls from the PCR reads with MiXCR, one row per CDR3 protein. The sample contains about 14,000 distinct CDR3 sequences, around 55% of which appear only once. The rearrangement uses TRBV19 and TRBJ2-3; the D gene is possibly TRBD2 (5 bases). The TCR originated in a human donor who had recovered from COVID-19. The sequenced sample consisted of CD4+ T cells from blood, cultured in vitro. CDR3 sequence (DNA): TGTGCCAGTAGTATCACTAGGGATACGCAGTATTTT. Protein: CASSITRDTQYF.